This T cell receptor beta chain was obtained from a study of blood T cell repertoires in COVID-19. Study as a whole: Both acute and convalescent COVID-19 samples were obtained from the United States, Italy and Spain. T cells, B-cell-depleted T cells, or PBMCs provided the cDNA or gDNA that served as material.

In the authors' methods: Nucleated cell number was recorded as an estimate derived from reference gene primer amplification. Only in-frame clones appear in the TCRdb table, and some are missing; sequencing was by immunoSEQ multiplex PCR. V and J calls and clone size follow that table, whereas D and trimming were derived from the DNA. The repertoire includes about 220,000 clones, roughly 87% of them detected once, and 1.5% to 2% sits in the top ten. Trimming cost V 7 bases and J 4 bases; bases outside gene matches: 7. The length of the CDR3 is 14 residues. The germline gives CDR1 MDHEN, CDR2 SYDVKM. This chain connects TRBV28 to TRBJ1-5; TRBD1 agrees at 7 bases. The clonotype was recovered from a man in his forties with active or convalescent COVID-19. Source material: peripheral blood. The chain's CDR3 is CASTSGTANQPQHF. In DNA form, the CDR3 reads TGTGCCAGCACCTCCGGGACAGCAAATCAGCCCCAGCATTTT.